The 18 T cell receptor beta chains reported below all come from one sample, sequenced in a study of blood T cell repertoires in COVID-19. Sequencing used immunoSEQ multiplex PCR; TCRdb keeps in-frame clones, though not all of them. The data contain about 120,000 clones, roughly 87% of them singletons. The sample consisted of peripheral blood. The source of these receptors is a human donor in a cohort sampled during active COVID-19.

CDR3 in amino acids: CASSRRTDTQYF. CDR3 sequence (DNA): TGTGCCAGCAGCCGCCGGACAGATACGCAGTATTTT. The chain has TRBV3-1 (or the pseudogene TRBV3-2) and TRBJ2-3; D gene unclear. CDR3 size: 12 residues. Germline loops: CDR1 LGHDT, CDR2 YNNKEL (reference sequence). V was pared by 4 bases and J by 3 bases, with 5 bases between.

This sequence joins TRBV6-5 and TRBJ1-2; D is ambiguous. V lost 5 bases and J lost 3, with 10 bases in between. Germline CDR1 reads MNHEY; CDR2 reads SVGAGI. The length of the CDR3 is 13 residues. The CDR3: CASSQTSHYGYTF. The CDR3, as DNA: TGTGCCAGCAGTCAGACAAGTCACTATGGCTACACCTTC.

This sequence joins TRBV28 and TRBJ2-5; D gene unclear. Germline-derived CDR1 and CDR2 are MDHEN and SYDVKM. This CDR3 is built from 12 residues. Trimming shortened V by 6 bases and J by 5 bases, and 10 bases separated the two germline ends. The CDR3 bases are TGTGCCAGCAGAAAAGTCCGGGAGACCCAGTACTTC. It translates to CASRKVRETQYF.

The chain couples TRBV9 to TRBJ2-4; TRBD2 agrees at 14 bases. Per the germline V gene, CDR1 is SGDLS and CDR2 is YYNGEE. With 3 bases clipped from V and 5 bases from J, the junction kept 7 bases outside the gene matches. The CDR3 has 17 amino acids. The CDR3, as DNA: TGTGCCAGCAGCGCCCGACTAGCGGGAGGGCCCCAAAACATTCAGTACTTC. Translated, it gives CASSARLAGGPQNIQYF.

The chain combines TRBV5-1 with TRBJ2-7, with D perhaps matching TRBD2 (6 bases). This CDR3 has 15 residues. The germline gives CDR1 SGHRS, CDR2 YFSETQ. Deletions cut 0 bases from V and 1 base from J, with 11 bases between. For the CDR3, the DNA is TGCGCCAGCAGCTTGGACCAGCGGGCATCCTACGAGCAGTACTTC. Protein: CASSLDQRASYEQYF.

The V call is TRBV6-5, the J call TRBJ2-7, with 12 bases identical to TRBD2. Germline V gives CDR1 MNHEY, CDR2 SVGAGI. V was clipped by 7 bases and J by 4 bases; unmatched bases: 8. The CDR3 extends over 15 amino acids. The CDR3 bases are TGTGCCAGCACCTTGACTAGCGGGAGTGGTTACGAGCAGTACTTC. The encoded protein is CASTLTSGSGYEQYF.

A few counts support this clone. V and J are TRBV28 and TRBJ2-7; D might be TRBD2 (5 bases). V was shortened by 3 bases and J by 2 bases, with 11 bases between the two germline ends. The germline V gene encodes CDR1 MDHEN and CDR2 SYDVKM. The CDR3 covers 14 residues. CDR3 sequence reads: CASSFPPGTYEQYF. As DNA, the CDR3 is TGTGCCAGCAGTTTTCCCCCCGGGACCTACGAGCAGTACTTC.

This chain joins TRBV2 and TRBJ2-5; 9 bases match TRBD1. The CDR3 runs to 14 residues. With V trimmed by 5 bases and J by 5 bases, 6 bases remained unmatched. The germline gives CDR1 SNHLY, CDR2 FYNNEI. The CDR3 loop reads CASSPGTGLETQYF. The CDR3, as DNA: TGTGCCAGCAGTCCCGGGACAGGGCTCGAGACCCAGTACTTC. The whole variable domain, filled in from reference TRBV2 and TRBJ2-5, reads EPEVTQTPSHQVTQMGQEVILRCVPISNHLYFYWYRQILGQKVEFLVSFYNNEISEKSEIFDDQFSVERPDGSNFTLKIRSTKLEDSAMYFCASSPGTGLETQYFGPGTRLLVL.

The rearrangement links TRBV5-4 to TRBJ2-7; D remains ambiguous. From germline, CDR1 is SGHNT and CDR2 YYREEE (reference sequence). This CDR3 spans 16 amino acids. V was shortened by 0 bases and J by 2 bases, with 15 bases between the two germline ends. CDR3 coding DNA: TGTGCCAGCAGCTTGGCTGAGGTACAAAGCACCTACGAGCAGTACTTC. Protein: CASSLAEVQSTYEQYF.

Written as DNA, the CDR3 is TGTGCCAGCAGAAGCAGCCCAGGGGCGTCCCGGGAGCTGTTTTTT. It specifies CASRSSPGASRELFF. The chain combines TRBV5-8 with TRBJ2-2; D possibly corresponds to TRBD1 (6 bases). The V gene's germline CDR1 is SGHTS and CDR2 YDEGEE. V dropped 5 bases and J dropped 9 bases, with 20 bases sitting between them. The CDR3 is made up of 15 amino acids.

The rearrangement links TRBV19 to TRBJ2-3; TRBD2 might be the D (6 bases). The CDR3 is 14 residues long. The germline V gene encodes CDR1 LNHDA and CDR2 SQIVND (reference sequence). The V and J ends lost 6 bases and 0 bases respectively, with 10 bases between them. CDR3 sequence: CASRGGVSTDTQYF. The CDR3 DNA sequence: TGTGCCAGTAGGGGCGGGGTAAGCACAGATACGCAGTATTTT.

This clone has just one count. This sequence joins TRBV25-1 and TRBJ1-2; 7 nucleotides align to TRBD1. Per the germline V gene, CDR1 is MGHDK and CDR2 is SYGVNS. This CDR3 has 15 amino acids. V lost 3 bases, J lost 5 bases, and 9 bases stayed unmatched. The DNA of the CDR3 is TGTGCCAGCAGTGACTACCCAGGGGGTGGGTATGGCTACACCTTC. Residues: CASSDYPGGGYGYTF.

The chain couples TRBV23-1 to TRBJ2-7; D is unresolved. TRBV23-1 is an open reading frame whose function is uncertain. The CDR3 extends over 15 amino acids. The germline V and J ends were trimmed by 3 bases and 3 bases, with 15 bases remaining between them. In DNA form, the CDR3 reads TGCGCCAGCAGTCAGAACAGTGGTAGAGACTACGAGCAGTACTTC. This encodes CASSQNSGRDYEQYF.

V and J are TRBV2 and TRBJ2-3, with D perhaps matching TRBD2 (5 bases). The CDR3 is 12 residues long. In germline, CDR1 is SNHLY, CDR2 FYNNEI. Trimming cost V 6 bases and J 6 bases, with 10 bases left between them. The CDR3 DNA reads as TGTGCCAGCAGACTAGATCTGGATACGCAGTATTTT. The encoded protein is CASRLDLDTQYF.

The chain employs TRBV19 and TRBJ2-3, with 7 bases lining up with TRBD2. CDR3 length: 15 amino acids. Germline V gene lookup returns CDR1 LNHDA and CDR2 SQIVND (reference sequence). V dropped 5 bases and J dropped 1; count of bases not matched to a gene: 6. The CDR3 reads CASSVRAGGTDTQYF. CDR3 bases: TGTGCCAGTAGTGTACGCGCGGGAGGCACAGATACGCAGTATTTT. The full variable domain, with the rest looked up from reference TRBV19 and TRBJ2-3, is DGGITQSPKYLFRKEGQNVTLSCEQNLNHDAMYWYRQDPGQGLRLIYYSQIVNDFQKGDIAEGYSVSREKKESFPLTVTSAQKNPTAFYLCASSVRAGGTDTQYFGPGTRLTVL.

This chain links TRBV18 with TRBJ1-1, with TRBD1 matching 7 bases. CDR3 size: 16 residues. In germline, CDR1 is KGHSH, CDR2 LQKENI. The V segment lost 3 bases and the J segment 5 bases; nucleotides outside the gene matches: 12. The CDR3 here is CASSPLFRQGGTEAFF. CDR3 DNA sequence: TGTGCCAGCTCACCCCTTTTTCGACAGGGCGGGACTGAAGCTTTCTTT.

The gene calls are TRBV6-5 and TRBJ2-7; 9 bases match TRBD1. Losses at the gene ends were 4 bases for V and 3 bases for J; bases not matched to a gene: 4. Germline V gives CDR1 MNHEY, CDR2 SVGAGI. The length of the CDR3 is 14 residues. The CDR3 protein is CASSSQGADYEQYF. The CDR3, as DNA: TGTGCCAGCAGTTCACAGGGGGCGGACTACGAGCAGTACTTC.

J is TRBJ1-2 and V is TRBV6-5, with 8 bases lining up with TRBD1. The CDR3 is 12 residues long. Germline V gene lookup returns CDR1 MNHEY and CDR2 SVGAGI. V lost 7 bases and J lost 6; bases outside the gene matches: 4. CDR3 amino acids: CASTGQGHGYTF. The CDR3 DNA reads as TGTGCCAGCACCGGACAGGGACATGGCTACACCTTC.